The entry below describes one TCR beta chain. The data stem from a study of blood T cell repertoires in COVID-19. Study-wide background: Acute and convalescent COVID-19 specimens originated in the United States, Italy and Spain. Sample material is recorded as cDNA or gDNA derived from T cells, B-cell-depleted T cells, or PBMCs.

Germline CDR1 LNHDA, CDR2 SQIVND (reference sequence). Trimming removed 8 bases at V and 4 bases at J, with 9 bases between. This CDR3 contains 13 residues. Authors' data handling: Reference gene primer amplification gave nucleated cell count estimates. Assay: immunoSEQ multiplex PCR; the TCRdb copy retains only in-frame clones and omits some. V, J and clone size were drawn from that table, and D and trimming were deduced from the DNA. The profile covers 45,000 or so clones, with approximately 85% appearing a single time and around 14% taken by the ten largest. Sequencing was performed on peripheral blood. The clonotype was recovered from a human donor in a cohort sampled during active COVID-19. V usage is TRBV19 and J usage is TRBJ1-6; D not certain. DNA for the CDR3: TGTGCCAGTCGCCGAGATTATAATTCACCCCTCCACTTT. Translation: CASRRDYNSPLHF.